This is a list of T cell receptor beta chains from one sample in a study of cytomegalovirus exposure and HLA in healthy donors. This table comes from immunoSEQ multiplex PCR, and its TCRdb copy is limited to in-frame clones, with some not included. Of about 240,000 clones listed, about 80% were seen once; the top ten hold about 7.5%. The sequencing input was PBMCs. Receptors were obtained from a woman aged 55-70 years in good health and CMV-seropositive. Both conserved end residues are part of each CDR3. A D gene is named only where the DNA matches it firmly. Part of the rows lack a size; the others show once, few, many or a class for expanded clones.

clone_size v_call d_call cdr3_aa
. TRBV12-5 . CASGPSGNTIYF
. TRBV28 . CASSQTNKPKRGSTQYF
few TRBV9 TRBD2 CASSVAGGLAGVKFIYNEQFF
. TRBV2 . CASSVRGADTEAFF
. TRBV5-6 . CASSLRVTNEKLFF
. TRBV7-7 . CASSLGRSREDEQYF
. TRBV6-5 . CASSYQTGYEQYF
. TRBV7-8 . CASSGVAGWETGNTIYF
. TRBV7-6 . CASSLEVGAPYEQYF
. TRBV5-4 . CASSPHSGDTEAFF
. TRBV9 . CASSVALNTEAFF
. TRBV5-1 . CASSLPGRGDEQFF
. TRBV18 . CASSPVGGNNEQFF
. TRBV5-6 . CASSLINRETYGYTF
. TRBV5-4 . CASSLKLGGVYGYTF